The 24 T cell receptor beta chains below all came from one sample that was sequenced in a study of radiation and T cells in renal cell carcinoma. Assay used: immunoSEQ multiplex PCR; TCRdb lists only in-frame clones, some missing. The table records about 120,000 clones, 65% to 85% of them present only once. The time point is: blood 2 weeks post-SBRT. The treatment was: 15 Gy SBRT to primary tumor, nephrectomy 4 weeks later. The material was blood, obtained from a patient whose treatment included radiotherapy and nephrectomy. These receptors were taken from a man aged 50-59 years with renal cell carcinoma.

This chain uses TRBV19 with TRBJ2-3; D is undetermined. The CDR3 loop spans 16 amino acids. CDR1 and CDR2 from the germline V gene are LNHDA and SQIVND (reference sequence). V lost 3 bases, J lost 1 base, and 14 bases lay in between. CDR3 loop: CASSISGIDRTDTQYF. Here the CDR3 DNA reads TGTGCCAGTAGTATCTCTGGGATTGATCGCACAGATACGCAGTATTTT.

The chain carries TRBV27 and TRBJ2-4; D uncertain. V was clipped by 5 bases and J by 6 bases, with 8 bases between them. The CDR3 loop spans 12 amino acids. Germline V CDR1 and CDR2: MNHEY, SMNVEV (reference sequence). This CDR3 is CASSDWRNIQYF. Here the CDR3 DNA reads TGTGCCAGCAGTGACTGGCGAAACATTCAGTACTTC.

The chain carries TRBV2 and TRBJ1-5; a possible D gene is TRBD1 (6 bases). The germline V gene has CDR1 SNHLY and CDR2 FYNNEI. Trimming pared 4 bases from V and 5 bases from J, leaving 12 bases between. CDR3 size: 14 residues. CDR3 sequence: CASSARGDYQPQHF. The CDR3, as DNA: TGTGCCAGCAGTGCCAGGGGTGACTATCAGCCCCAGCATTTT. Variable domain in full (rest from reference TRBV2 and TRBJ1-5): EPEVTQTPSHQVTQMGQEVILRCVPISNHLYFYWYRQILGQKVEFLVSFYNNEISEKSEIFDDQFSVERPDGSNFTLKIRSTKLEDSAMYFCASSARGDYQPQHFGDGTRLSIL.

The V and J genes are TRBV6-5 and TRBJ1-1, with D hard to call. V was cut by 0 bases and J by 7 bases, with 9 bases left in between. The CDR3 is made up of 13 amino acids. Germline V gene sequence: CDR1 MNHEY, CDR2 SVGAGI. CDR3 DNA: TGTGCCAGCAGTTACTCCCCCGTGGGTGAAGCTTTCTTT. It is translated as CASSYSPVGEAFF.

CDR3 region: CASSVQPGLAGDNEQFF. The CDR3, as DNA: TGTGCCAGCAGCGTACAACCGGGACTAGCCGGAGACAATGAGCAGTTCTTC. The chain couples TRBV7-8 to TRBJ2-1; the match to TRBD2 covers 9 bases. V lost 5 bases and J lost 5; bases outside the gene matches: 13. The CDR3 runs 17 residues. Germline CDR1 and CDR2: SGHVS and FQNEAQ. The whole variable domain, remainder taken from reference TRBV7-8 and TRBJ2-1, is GAGVSQSPRYKVAKRGQDVALRCDPISGHVSLFWYQQALGQGPEFLTYFQNEAQLDKSGLPSDRFFAERPEGSVSTLKIQRTQQEDSAVYLCASSVQPGLAGDNEQFFGPGTRLTVL.

V and J are TRBV9 and TRBJ1-4; D gene uncertain. The CDR3 consists of 16 residues. Trimming removed 4 bases from V and 0 bases from J, with 13 bases in between. The V gene's germline CDR1 is SGDLS and CDR2 YYNGEE. In nucleotides, the CDR3 is TGTGCCAGCAGCACCGACCCAGTACCAACTAATGAAAAACTGTTTTTT. This translates into CASSTDPVPTNEKLFF.

The chain employs TRBV7-9 and TRBJ2-7; D may be TRBD2 (6 bases). V lost 6 bases and J 2 bases, leaving 8 bases between the germline ends. CDR1 and CDR2 from the germline V gene are SEHNR and FQNEAQ (reference sequence). This CDR3 comprises 12 residues. CDR3 sequence: CASSREAYEQYF. CDR3 nucleotide sequence: TGTGCCAGCAGTAGGGAGGCCTACGAGCAGTACTTC.

The CDR3 protein is CASRVSSPQSSYNEQFF. The CDR3 nucleotides are TGCGCCAGCAGGGTGTCCAGTCCCCAAAGCTCCTACAATGAGCAGTTCTTC. This sequence joins TRBV5-1 and TRBJ2-1; the D is unclear. The CDR3 has 17 amino acids. Deletions cut 5 bases from V and 0 bases from J, with 18 bases between. Germline lookup yields CDR1 SGHRS and CDR2 YFSETQ.

This clone was counted a few times. The chain uses TRBV7-3 and TRBJ1-1; D perhaps matches TRBD1 (5 bases). Germline lookup yields CDR1 SGHTA and CDR2 FQGTGA. Trimming took off 4 bases at V and 4 bases at J, with 16 bases between the two ends. The CDR3 totals 15 residues. In nucleotides, the CDR3 is TGTGCCAGCAGCTCCAACCCCGCAGGGACCACTGAAGCTTTCTTT. The encoded protein is CASSSNPAGTTEAFF.

The genes are TRBV30 and TRBJ1-3, with a possible D match to TRBD1 (6 bases). Germline CDR1 GTSNPN, CDR2 SVGIG (reference sequence). The CDR3 contains 14 residues. V was clipped by 6 bases and J by 0 bases, with 12 bases between them. The CDR3 loop reads CACLDRVSGNTIYF. In DNA form, the CDR3 reads TGTGCCTGCCTGGACAGAGTCTCTGGAAACACCATATATTTT.

V gene TRBV4-2 combines with J gene TRBJ1-2, with 10 bases fitting TRBD1. Trimming at V came to 1 base and at J to 4 bases, leaving 3 bases not matched to a gene. Germline V gene data show CDR1 as LGHNA and CDR2 as YNFKEQ. The CDR3 extends over 15 amino acids. CDR3 in amino acids: CASSQGDRGPYGYTF. The CDR3 DNA reads TGTGCCAGCAGCCAAGGGGACAGGGGTCCCTATGGCTACACCTTC.

The genes are TRBV5-8 and TRBJ1-3; D is uncertain. CDR3 length equals 14 residues. Trimming pared 1 base from V and 0 bases from J, leaving 5 bases between. Germline assignment: CDR1 SGHTS and CDR2 YDEGEE. Here the CDR3 DNA reads TGTGCCAGCAGCTTGTATAGCTCTGGAAACACCATATATTTT. Translated, it gives CASSLYSSGNTIYF.

This clone was seen a few times. This chain links TRBV19 with TRBJ2-1; D remains ambiguous. V shed 2 bases and J shed 5 bases, with 10 bases lying between them. Germline CDR1 is LNHDA and CDR2 is SQIVND (reference sequence). The CDR3 has 14 amino acids. CDR3 in amino acids: CASSILGRNNEQFF. In DNA, the CDR3 is TGTGCCAGTAGTATATTAGGGCGGAACAATGAGCAGTTCTTC.

The chain recombines TRBV28 with TRBJ2-5; D remains unclear. Germline CDR1 and CDR2: MDHEN and SYDVKM. Trimming stripped 7 bases from V and 1 base from J, with 13 bases between. This CDR3 is built from 14 residues. CDR3 nucleotides: TGTGCCAGCAAGAGGAGTTGGGGCCAAGAGACCCAGTACTTC. As protein: CASKRSWGQETQYF.

V gene TRBV18 combines with J gene TRBJ2-3; 9 nucleotides agree with TRBD2. CDR3 length: 15 residues. Germline CDR1 reads KGHSH; CDR2 reads LQKENI. Trimming at V came to 9 bases and at J to 4 bases, leaving 11 bases not matched to a gene. Here the CDR3 DNA reads TGTGCCAGTTCGTCTAGCGGGGAGGCCCCAGATACGCAGTATTTT. It is translated as CASSSSGEAPDTQYF.

The chain is built from TRBV7-9 and TRBJ1-2; D perhaps matches TRBD1 (5 bases). The length of the CDR3 is 13 residues. V was pared by 4 bases and J by 1 base, with 7 bases between. Germline CDR1 reads SEHNR; CDR2 reads FQNEAQ (reference sequence). The CDR3 region has the DNA TGTGCCAGCAGCTCTCAGGGTAACTATGGCTACACCTTC. Amino acids: CASSSQGNYGYTF.

The chain joins TRBV13 to TRBJ2-7, with D perhaps matching TRBD1 or TRBD2 (5 bases each). This CDR3 spans 15 amino acids. CDR1 is PRHDT and CDR2 is FYEKMQ in the germline V gene (reference sequence). Trimming pared 6 bases from V and 0 bases from J, leaving 15 bases between. The CDR3 loop reads CASRSGTASSYEQYF. The CDR3 DNA reads as TGTGCCAGCAGATCCGGGACGGCGAGCTCCTACGAGCAGTACTTC.

The chain has TRBV5-5 and TRBJ1-2, with 7 bases aligning to TRBD1. This CDR3 has 14 amino acids. The ends lost 5 bases at V and 6 bases at J; junction bases unmatched: 10. CDR1 is SGHKS, CDR2 YYEKEE, per germline (reference sequence). CDR3 residues: CASSYLQGIDGYTF. The CDR3 region has the DNA TGTGCCAGCAGTTACTTACAGGGGATCGATGGCTACACCTTC.

The rearrangement uses TRBV4-3 and TRBJ2-2, with a possible D match to TRBD2 (5 bases). Deletions cut 4 bases from V and 3 bases from J, with 18 bases between. In germline, CDR1 is LGHNA, CDR2 YSLEER. This CDR3 region has 17 residues. The DNA of the CDR3 is TGCGCCAGCAGCCCAAGTATTACAGTGAGGGACACCGGGGAGCTGTTTTTT. It translates to CASSPSITVRDTGELFF.

V gene TRBV5-1 combines with J gene TRBJ2-3; the D is unclear. Looked up from germline, CDR1 is SGHRS and CDR2 is YFSETQ. This CDR3 is built from 14 residues. V was trimmed by 1 base and J by 2 bases, leaving 8 bases between them. The CDR3 region is CASSLYSHTDTQYF. As DNA, the CDR3 is TGCGCCAGCAGCTTGTACTCCCACACAGATACGCAGTATTTT.

This clone occurred a few times. This chain links TRBV5-1 with TRBJ1-1, with 7 bases that match TRBD1. The CDR3 is 15 residues long. Per germline, CDR1 SGHRS and CDR2 YFSETQ. J gave up 3 bases and V 4 bases, and 9 bases lay outside the gene matches. In DNA, the CDR3 is TGCGCCAGCAGCCGCACCGGGACAGATGACACTGAAGCTTTCTTT. It encodes CASSRTGTDDTEAFF.

The genes are TRBV10-3 and TRBJ2-7, with a weak D call TRBD1 (5 bases). V was pared by 0 bases and J by 0 bases, with 15 bases between. The CDR3 loop spans 17 amino acids. The germline CDR1 and CDR2 sequences are ENHRY and SYGVKD. This CDR3 is CAISESGQGLPSYEQYF. The CDR3 DNA sequence: TGTGCCATCAGTGAGTCGGGGCAGGGCCTTCCCTCCTACGAGCAGTACTTC.

The genes are TRBV9 and TRBJ1-5; TRBD1 aligns across 7 bases. The CDR3 is made up of 15 amino acids. CDR1 SGDLS and CDR2 YYNGEE come from the germline V gene. The J segment lost 0 bases and the V segment lost 0 bases, leaving 0 bases of the junction unmatched. In nucleotides, the CDR3 is TGTGCCAGCAGCGTAGGGACAGGTAGCAATCAGCCCCAGCATTTT. Its protein product is CASSVGTGSNQPQHF.

Note on this clone: Other DNA sequences in the sample encode the same CDR3. The chain uses TRBV29-1 and TRBJ2-3, with 10 bases matching TRBD2. Germline V gene sequence: CDR1 SQVTM, CDR2 ANQGSEA. J was trimmed by 4 bases and V by 8 bases; bases with no gene match: 9. The CDR3 runs to 14 residues. The CDR3 here is CSLGASGSADTQYF. CDR3 nucleotides: TGCAGCCTAGGGGCTAGCGGGAGTGCAGATACGCAGTATTTT.